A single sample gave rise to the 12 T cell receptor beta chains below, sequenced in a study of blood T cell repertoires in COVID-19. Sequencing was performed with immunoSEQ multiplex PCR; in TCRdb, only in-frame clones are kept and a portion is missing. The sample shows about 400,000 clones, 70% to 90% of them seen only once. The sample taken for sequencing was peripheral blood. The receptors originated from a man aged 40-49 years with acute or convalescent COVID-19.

The CDR3 DNA follows: TGTGCCAGCAGGGAACGACAGGGGAGTCAGCCCCAGCATTTT. Encoded protein: CASRERQGSQPQHF. The chain is built from TRBV2 and TRBJ1-5; 8 nucleotides agree with TRBD1. V lost 6 bases to trimming and J lost 6 bases; unmatched junction nucleotides: 7. The CDR3 is made up of 14 amino acids. Germline V gene lookup returns CDR1 SNHLY and CDR2 FYNNEI.

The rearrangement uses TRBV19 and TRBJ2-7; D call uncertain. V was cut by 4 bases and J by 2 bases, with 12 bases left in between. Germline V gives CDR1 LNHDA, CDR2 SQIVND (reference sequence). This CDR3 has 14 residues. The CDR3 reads CASSSHSEAYEQYF. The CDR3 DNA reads TGTGCCAGTAGTAGCCACTCAGAGGCCTACGAGCAGTACTTC.

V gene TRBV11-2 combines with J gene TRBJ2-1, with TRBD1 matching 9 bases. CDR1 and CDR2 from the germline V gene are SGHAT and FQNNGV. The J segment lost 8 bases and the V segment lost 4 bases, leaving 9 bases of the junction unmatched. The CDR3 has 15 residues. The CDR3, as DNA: TGTGCCAGCAGCTCCGGGACAGGGAGTTGGGATGAGCAGTTCTTC. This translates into CASSSGTGSWDEQFF.

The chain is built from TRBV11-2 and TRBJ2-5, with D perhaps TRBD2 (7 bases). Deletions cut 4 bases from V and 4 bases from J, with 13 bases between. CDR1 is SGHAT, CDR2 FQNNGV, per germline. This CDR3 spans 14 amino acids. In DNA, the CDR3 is TGTGCCAGCAGCTACTGGGGGGGCCGAGAGACCCAGTACTTC. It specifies CASSYWGGRETQYF.

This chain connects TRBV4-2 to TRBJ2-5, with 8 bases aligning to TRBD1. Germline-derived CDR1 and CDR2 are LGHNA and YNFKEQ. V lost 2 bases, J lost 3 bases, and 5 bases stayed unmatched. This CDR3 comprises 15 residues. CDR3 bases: TGTGCCAGCAGCCAAACGACAGGGGTGGAAGAGACCCAGTACTTC. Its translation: CASSQTTGVEETQYF.

This CDR3 reads CASSPRLAGGYEQYF. The CDR3 DNA reads as TGTGCCAGCAGCCCCAGACTAGCGGGAGGCTACGAGCAGTACTTC. The chain carries TRBV11-2 and TRBJ2-7; 13 bases agree with TRBD2. Germline V gene sequence: CDR1 SGHAT, CDR2 FQNNGV. This CDR3 has 15 amino acids. V lost 5 bases to trimming and J lost 3 bases; unmatched junction nucleotides: 4.

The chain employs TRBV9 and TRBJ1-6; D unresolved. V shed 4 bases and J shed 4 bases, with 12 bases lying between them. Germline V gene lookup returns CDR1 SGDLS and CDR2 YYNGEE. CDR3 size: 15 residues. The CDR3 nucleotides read TGTGCCAGCAGCCTTGCGCGGGAATATAATTCACCCCTCCACTTT. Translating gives CASSLAREYNSPLHF.

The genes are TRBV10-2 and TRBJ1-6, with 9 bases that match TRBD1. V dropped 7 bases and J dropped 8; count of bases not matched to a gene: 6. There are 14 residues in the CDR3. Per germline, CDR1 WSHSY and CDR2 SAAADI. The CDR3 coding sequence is TGCGCCAGCAAGGCGGGACAGGGATATTCACCCCTCCACTTT. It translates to CASKAGQGYSPLHF.

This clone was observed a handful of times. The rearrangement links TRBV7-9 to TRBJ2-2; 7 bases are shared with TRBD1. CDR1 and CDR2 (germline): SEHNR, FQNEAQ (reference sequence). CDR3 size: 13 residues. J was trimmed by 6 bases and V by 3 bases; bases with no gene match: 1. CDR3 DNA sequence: TGTGCCAGCAGCTTGACAGGGCCCGGGGAGCTGTTTTTT. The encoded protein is CASSLTGPGELFF.

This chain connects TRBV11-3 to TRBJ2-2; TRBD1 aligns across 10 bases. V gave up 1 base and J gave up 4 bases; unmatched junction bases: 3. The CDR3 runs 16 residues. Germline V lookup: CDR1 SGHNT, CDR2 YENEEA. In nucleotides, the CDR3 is TGTGCCAGCAGCTTAGGACAGGGGGCGACCACCGGGGAGCTGTTTTTT. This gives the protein CASSLGQGATTGELFF. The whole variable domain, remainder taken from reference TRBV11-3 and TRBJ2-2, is EAGVVQSPRYKIIEKKQPVAFWCNPISGHNTLYWYLQNLGQGPELLIRYENEEAVDDSQLPKDRFSAERLKGVDSTLKIQPAELGDSAVYLCASSLGQGATTGELFFGEGSRLTVL.

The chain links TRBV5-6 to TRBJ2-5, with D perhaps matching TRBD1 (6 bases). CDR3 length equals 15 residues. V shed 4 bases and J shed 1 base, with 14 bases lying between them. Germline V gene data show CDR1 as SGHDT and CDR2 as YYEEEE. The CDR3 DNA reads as TGTGCCAGCAGCATGCCGGACAGCAGCCAAGAGACCCAGTACTTC. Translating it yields CASSMPDSSQETQYF.

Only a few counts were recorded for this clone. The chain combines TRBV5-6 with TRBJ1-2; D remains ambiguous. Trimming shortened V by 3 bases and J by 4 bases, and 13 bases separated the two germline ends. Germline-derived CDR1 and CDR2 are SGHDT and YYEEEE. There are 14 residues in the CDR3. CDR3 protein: CASSYRTGPYGYTF. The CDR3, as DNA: TGTGCCAGCAGCTATAGGACTGGTCCCTATGGCTACACCTTC.